The 8 T cell receptor beta chains reported below all come from one sample, sequenced in a study of T cell clonality in common variable immunodeficiency. Produced via immunoSEQ multiplex PCR; TCRdb's table is partial and in-frame only. Singletons are absent from the sample, which has some 43,000 clones. Sequencing input: peripheral blood mononuclear cells. The receptors come from a person aged 18 to 69 in good health.

This clone came up a few times. The DNA ends 3 residues before the CDR3 does, and the rest of the CDR3 is filled in from the germline J gene. The chain is built from TRBV19 and TRBJ1-2; D call uncertain. The length of the CDR3 is 15 residues. Germline V CDR1 and CDR2: LNHDA, SQIVND (reference sequence). The sequenced CDR3 bases are TGTGCCAGTAGTCCCGGACTAGCGGGAGGAAATGAC. It is translated as CASSPGLAGGND. The complete CDR3 protein is CASSPGLAGGNDYTF.

This clone was detected many times. The read finishes 3 residues shy of the CDR3 end, and the germline J gene is used to complete it. The gene calls are TRBV5-1 and TRBJ2-1; the match to TRBD1 covers 8 bases. The length of the CDR3 is 13 residues. Germline-derived CDR1 and CDR2 are SGHRS and YFSETQ. V lost 4 bases, J lost 6 bases, and 3 bases stayed unmatched. The part of the CDR3 DNA that was read is TGCGCCAGCAGCCAGGGGGCCCGCAATGAG. Protein sequence: CASSQGARNE. The entire CDR3 protein reads CASSQGARNEQFF.

This clone has at least ten counts. The CDR3 goes on 3 residues after the read ends, and that part is filled in from the germline J gene. The gene calls are TRBV19 and TRBJ1-4; 10 nucleotides align to TRBD1. With V trimmed by 7 bases and J by 2 bases, 7 bases remained unmatched. CDR1 and CDR2 from the germline V gene are LNHDA and SQIVND (reference sequence). This CDR3 contains 16 residues. This CDR3 reads CASTRGQGLTNEKLFF. CDR3 DNA, as far as it was read: TGTGCCAGTACCCGGGGACAGGGGCTCACTAATGAAAAA. The variable domain in full, with the rest retrieved from reference TRBV19 and TRBJ1-4, is DGGITQSPKYLFRKEGQNVTLSCEQNLNHDAMYWYRQDPGQGLRLIYYSQIVNDFQKGDIAEGYSVSREKKESFPLTVTSAQKNPTAFYLCASTRGQGLTNEKLFFGSGTQLSVL.

This clone was detected ten times or more. The CDR3 extends 3 residues past the end of the read, so its final part is completed from the germline J gene. This sequence joins TRBV6-2 or TRBV6-3 and TRBJ2-7; D uncertain. Between the trimmed V and J ends, which lost 6 bases and 0 bases, there was a span of 21 bases. Germline CDR1 and CDR2: MNHEY and SVGEGT. The CDR3 spans 17 residues. CDR3 loop: CASRSRPSVGSSYEQYF. The sequenced CDR3 bases are TGTGCCAGCAGGAGCCGGCCCTCGGTGGGCAGCTCCTACGAG.

This clone was seen ten or more times. The read halts 3 residues ahead of the CDR3 end, with the missing end drawn from the germline J gene. The gene calls are TRBV30 and TRBJ2-2; D is ambiguous. From germline, CDR1 is GTSNPN and CDR2 SVGIG (reference sequence). CDR3 length: 13 residues. V dropped 4 bases and J dropped 6 bases, with 12 bases sitting between them. CDR3 sequence: CAWKVPISGELFF. The CDR3 DNA, read in part, is TGTGCCTGGAAGGTACCGATCTCCGGGGAG.

This clone was counted ten times or more. The read ends 3 residues shy of where the CDR3 ends; the end is completed using the germline J gene. The chain has TRBV7-8 and TRBJ1-2; 7 bases fit TRBD1. The CDR3 loop spans 13 amino acids. V shed 5 bases and J 6 bases; nucleotides not matched to a gene: 6. Germline lookup yields CDR1 SGHVS and CDR2 FQNEAQ. CDR3 DNA, as far as it was read: TGTGCCAGCAGCCTAAGGGACAGCCATGGC. Protein product: CASSLRDSHG. In full, the CDR3 reads CASSLRDSHGYTF. The full variable domain, completed using reference TRBV7-8 and TRBJ1-2, is GAGVSQSPRYKVAKRGQDVALRCDPISGHVSLFWYQQALGQGPEFLTYFQNEAQLDKSGLPSDRFFAERPEGSVSTLKIQRTQQEDSAVYLCASSLRDSHGYTFGSGTRLTVV.

Note on this clone: The DNA ends 3 residues before the CDR3 does, and the rest of the CDR3 is filled in from the germline J gene. The chain joins TRBV5-5 to TRBJ2-5, with 7 bases matching TRBD1. J lost 1 base, V lost 3 bases, and 3 bases had no gene match. Germline V gives CDR1 SGHKS, CDR2 YYEKEE (reference sequence). This CDR3 contains 14 residues. This CDR3 reads CASSSRQGQETQYF. CDR3 DNA, as far as it was read: TGTGCCAGCAGCTCAAGACAGGGCCAAGAGACC.

In this sample, this clone turned up many times. The CDR3 goes on 3 residues after the read ends, and that part is filled in from the germline J gene. The chain links TRBV3-1 (or the pseudogene TRBV3-2) to TRBJ2-7, with D possibly TRBD2 on 7 matching bases. CDR1 and CDR2 (germline): LGHDT, YNNKEL (reference sequence). V lost 1 base to trimming and J lost 5 bases, with 15 bases between them. The CDR3 sequence is 15 residues long. CDR3 DNA (partial): TGTGCCAGCAGCCAAGTAACAGGGCGGGGGCACGAG. Its protein product is CASSQVTGRGHE. Given in full, the CDR3 is CASSQVTGRGHEQYF.